The 32 T cell receptor beta chains in this list originate from one sample, sequenced in a study of molecular identifiers for immune sequencing clone quantification. TCRdb analysed the PCR reads with MiXCR anew, one entry per CDR3 protein. Found here are 490,000 or so distinct CDR3 sequences, about a fifth of them singletons; the top ten hold around 0.84%. What was sequenced was naive CD8+ T cells from blood, with Jurkat cell RNA spiked in. The subset denotes: FACS-sorted CD8+CD4-CCR7+CD45RA+ naive T cells. All receptors derive from a human donor in good health. Some libraries in this study had Jurkat cell RNA spiked in.

This clonotype was seen more than once but under ten times. V and J are TRBV7-6 and TRBJ2-7; 7 bases agree with TRBD1. The CDR3 covers 16 residues. J was trimmed by 4 bases and V by 2 bases; bases with no gene match: 11. Germline CDR1 SGHVS, CDR2 FNYEAQ. The CDR3 DNA is TGTGCCAGCAGCTTATTTTCTAGGGACAGAAGTTACGAGCAGTACTTC. Translating it yields CASSLFSRDRSYEQYF.

In this sample, this clonotype turned up many times. V is TRBV7-2 and J is TRBJ2-7; weak D call: TRBD2 (5 bases). Germline assignment: CDR1 SGHTA and CDR2 FQGNSA. The CDR3 consists of 15 residues. With 5 bases removed from V and 2 bases from J, the gap between germline ends came to 16 bases. CDR3 sequence: CASSPPGIFAYEQYF. In DNA, the CDR3 is TGTGCCAGCAGCCCACCGGGGATTTTTGCCTACGAGCAGTACTTC.

In this sample, this clonotype turned up a few times. J is TRBJ1-3 and V is TRBV13; D unresolved. V was trimmed by 5 bases and J by 1 base, leaving 12 bases between them. Germline CDR1 PRHDT, CDR2 FYEKMQ (reference sequence). The CDR3 totals 15 residues. CDR3 sequence reads: CASSALGFSGNTIYF. As DNA, the CDR3 is TGTGCCAGCAGCGCGCTCGGTTTTTCTGGAAACACCATATATTTT. Full variable domain (remainder filled in from reference TRBV13 and TRBJ1-3): AAGVIQSPRHLIKEKRETATLKCYPIPRHDTVYWYQQGPGQDPQFLISFYEKMQSDKGSIPDRFSAQQFSDYHSELNMSSLELGDSALYFCASSALGFSGNTIYFGEGSWLTVV.

Regarding this clonotype: A read error is possible here, since a much larger clone lies one base away. V is TRBV4-3 and J is TRBJ2-7; the D gene is possibly TRBD1 (6 bases). Germline assignment: CDR1 LGHNA and CDR2 YSLEER. The CDR3 has 14 residues. CDR3 in amino acids: CAGSPIQGNYEQYF. CDR3 DNA: TGCGCCGGCAGCCCTATTCAGGGGAACTACGAGCAGTACTTC.

The V and J genes are TRBV9 and TRBJ1-1; the D is unclear. Germline assignment: CDR1 SGDLS and CDR2 YYNGEE. The CDR3 is 14 residues long. Deletions cut 4 bases from V and 1 base from J, with 11 bases between. The CDR3 sequence: CASSTRAENTEAFF. The CDR3, as DNA: TGTGCCAGCAGCACTCGAGCCGAGAACACTGAAGCTTTCTTT.

This clonotype was seen at least ten times. V usage is TRBV4-1 and J usage is TRBJ2-7; the D call may be TRBD1 or TRBD2 (7 bases each). This CDR3 is built from 13 residues. CDR1 and CDR2 (germline): MGHRA, YSYEKL. Trimming pared 2 bases from V and 6 bases from J, leaving 11 bases between. CDR3 protein: CASSQQGGSEQYF. The CDR3 DNA follows: TGCGCCAGCAGCCAACAGGGGGGGAGCGAGCAGTACTTC.

The genes are TRBV3-1 and TRBJ2-7, with TRBD2 as a possible D gene (5 bases). V was cut by 3 bases and J by 3 bases, with 9 bases left in between. Germline CDR1 LGHDT, CDR2 YNNKEL (reference sequence). The CDR3 length is 13 residues. Here the CDR3 DNA reads TGTGCCAGCAGCCAGGAAGACTACTACGAGCAGTACTTC. It yields the protein CASSQEDYYEQYF.

The sample holds many counts of this clonotype. The chain recombines TRBV6-2 or TRBV6-3 with TRBJ1-1; the D is unclear. The CDR3 is 11 amino acids. CDR1 and CDR2 from the germline V gene are MNHEY and SVGEGT. With 4 bases removed from V and 1 base from J, the gap between germline ends came to 1 base. The CDR3 here is CASSWNTEAFF. Written as DNA, the CDR3 is TGTGCCAGCAGTTGGAACACTGAAGCTTTCTTT.

As concerns this clonotype: Possible read error: a much larger clone is one base away. This sequence joins TRBV18 and TRBJ2-3; perhaps D is TRBD1 or TRBD2 (5 bases each). The CDR3 consists of 15 residues. Per germline, CDR1 KGHSH and CDR2 LQKENI. In DNA, the CDR3 is TGTGCCTGCTCACCAGGCCATCAGGGAGTAGATACGCAGTATTTT. Protein product: CACSPGHQGVDTQYF.

The gene calls are TRBV6-5 and TRBJ2-4, with TRBD1 identical over 7 bases. V lost 6 bases, J lost 0 bases, and 8 bases stayed unmatched. Germline values: CDR1 MNHEY, CDR2 SVGAGI. This CDR3 has 16 amino acids. The CDR3: CASRARGTLAKNIQYF. The CDR3 DNA sequence: TGTGCCAGCAGGGCCAGGGGGACCCTAGCCAAAAACATTCAGTACTTC.

This clonotype was counted ten times or more. The J gene is TRBJ1-1, the V gene TRBV13; a possible D gene is TRBD1 (5 bases). The V gene's germline CDR1 is PRHDT and CDR2 FYEKMQ (reference sequence). The CDR3 spans 14 residues. The ends were cut back, 5 bases at V and 8 bases at J, with 18 bases in the middle. The CDR3 coding sequence is TGTGCCAGCAGCCCCCTCCCTAACCGGGGGGAAGCTTTCTTT. Encoded protein: CASSPLPNRGEAFF.

Note on this clonotype: A much bigger clone sits one base away, suggesting this may be a read error. The gene calls are TRBV3-1 and TRBJ1-2, with a possible D match to TRBD1 (5 bases). CDR3 size: 13 residues. V was pared by 2 bases and J by 6 bases, with 10 bases between. Germline CDR1 LGHDT, CDR2 YNNKEL (reference sequence). This CDR3 reads CASSQTGGDGYTF. CDR3 bases: TGTGCCAGCAGCCAAACAGGAGGGGATGGCTACACCTTC.

The chain joins TRBV28 to TRBJ2-3, with a tentative D call TRBD1 (5 bases). This CDR3 has 13 amino acids. The V end was cut by 8 bases, the J end by 0 bases, with 9 bases between. Germline CDR1 MDHEN, CDR2 SYDVKM. CDR3: CASGRQSTDTQYF. Written as DNA, the CDR3 is TGTGCCAGCGGTAGACAGAGCACAGATACGCAGTATTTT. The whole variable domain, remainder taken from reference TRBV28 and TRBJ2-3, is DVKVTQSSRYLVKRTGEKVFLECVQDMDHENMFWYRQDPGLGLRLIYFSYDVKMKEKGDIPEGYSVSREKKERFSLILESASTNQTSMYLCASGRQSTDTQYFGPGTRLTVL.

The sample holds many counts of this clonotype. The chain uses TRBV15 and TRBJ2-2; 7 bases line up with TRBD1. V lost 3 bases, J lost 4 bases, and 11 bases stayed unmatched. The germline CDR1 and CDR2 sequences are LNHNV and YYDKDF (reference sequence). The CDR3 contains 17 residues. CDR3 protein: CATSRDRQGRATGELFF. The CDR3 DNA sequence: TGTGCCACCAGCAGGGACCGACAGGGTCGCGCCACCGGGGAGCTGTTTTTT.

The chain's CDR3 is CASRDFTSTDTQYF. The CDR3 nucleotides are TGTGCCAGCAGGGACTTTACTAGCACAGATACGCAGTATTTT. The chain couples TRBV28 to TRBJ2-3; D perhaps matches TRBD2 (5 bases). The germline V gene has CDR1 MDHEN and CDR2 SYDVKM. The CDR3 extends over 14 amino acids. V was trimmed by 6 bases and J by 0 bases, leaving 10 bases between them.

This clonotype was picked up many times. V is TRBV12-3 or TRBV12-4 and J is TRBJ2-7; 8 nucleotides match TRBD1. The V gene end was trimmed by 3 bases and the J gene end by 4 bases; junction bases not matched to a gene: 8. The CDR3 sequence is 15 residues long. DNA for the CDR3: TGTGCCAGCAGTTTTTCAGCGGACAGGGAGTACGAGCAGTACTTC. Its protein is CASSFSADREYEQYF.

Turning to this clonotype: With a much larger clone just one base away, this may be a read error. The chain carries TRBV20-1 and TRBJ2-7; TRBD1 might be the D (6 bases). The germline gives CDR1 DFQATT, CDR2 SNEGSKA (reference sequence). CDR3 length equals 17 residues. The CDR3 DNA sequence: TGCAGTGCTCTACAGGGCCCGGCCGGGCCCCTCCTATACGAGCAGTGCTTC. This translates into CSALQGPAGPLLYEQCF.

This clonotype appeared many times. V gene TRBV6-5 combines with J gene TRBJ2-7; TRBD2 aligns across 13 bases. Trimming cost V 6 bases and J 6 bases; bases outside gene matches: 5. CDR3 length: 14 residues. From germline, CDR1 is MNHEY and CDR2 SVGAGI. CDR3 nucleotides: TGTGCCAGCAGCGAACTAGCGGGAGGGGTCGAGCAGTACTTC. It encodes CASSELAGGVEQYF.

This clonotype was found a few times. The chain employs TRBV20-1 and TRBJ1-1; 11 nucleotides align to TRBD1. The V segment lost 5 bases and the J segment 4 bases; nucleotides outside the gene matches: 3. The germline CDR1 and CDR2 sequences are DFQATT and SNEGSKA (reference sequence). The CDR3 has 13 residues. CDR3 region: CSAEGQGGTEAFF. The CDR3 DNA reads as TGCAGTGCTGAGGGACAGGGGGGCACTGAAGCTTTCTTT.

This clonotype was observed at least ten times. The chain recombines TRBV27 with TRBJ1-1; TRBD1 is a possible D gene (6 bases). Germline V gene data show CDR1 as MNHEY and CDR2 as SMNVEV (reference sequence). V was trimmed by 5 bases and J by 8 bases, leaving 12 bases between them. The length of the CDR3 is 12 residues. The CDR3 spells CASSPGGGEAFF. The CDR3 DNA follows: TGTGCCAGCAGTCCCGGGGGCGGAGAAGCTTTCTTT.

The table lists this clonotype with many counts. The chain is built from TRBV6-5 and TRBJ2-7; D is tentatively TRBD1 or TRBD2 (5 bases each). Germline CDR1 is MNHEY and CDR2 is SVGAGI. CDR3 length: 11 amino acids. Trimming stripped 6 bases from V and 7 bases from J, with 10 bases between. In nucleotides, the CDR3 is TGTGCCAGCAGCGGGACCGGGGAGCAGTACTTC. Protein sequence: CASSGTGEQYF.

This clonotype was counted many times. The V and J genes are TRBV7-9 and TRBJ2-1; D gene uncertain. This CDR3 is 14 amino acids long. The germline gives CDR1 SEHNR, CDR2 FQNEAQ (reference sequence). The V gene lost 3 bases and the J gene lost 5 bases, with 11 bases spanning the gap. The CDR3 coding sequence is TGTGCCAGCAGCTTGCTAGTCGATCACAATGAGCAGTTCTTC. Its translation is CASSLLVDHNEQFF. Looking up the rest from reference TRBV7-9 and TRBJ2-1 gives the full variable domain: DTGVSQNPRHKITKRGQNVTFRCDPISEHNRLYWYRQTLGQGPEFLTYFQNEAQLEKSRLLSDRFSAERPKGSFSTLEIQRTEQGDSAMYLCASSLLVDHNEQFFGPGTRLTVL.

Details on this clonotype: A much bigger clone sits one base away, suggesting this may be a read error. The chain carries TRBV20-1 and TRBJ2-5; 16 bases match TRBD2. V shed 6 bases, J shed 0 bases, and the junction held 13 bases outside the gene matches. The CDR3 is 19 residues long. The germline gives CDR1 DFQATT, CDR2 SNEGSKA (reference sequence). The CDR3 here is CSAFPYRGLAGGHQETQYF. The CDR3 DNA reads TGCAGTGCATTCCCGTACCGGGGACTAGCGGGAGGGCACCAAGAGACCCAGTACTTC.

The table lists this clonotype with many counts. This chain connects TRBV3-1 to TRBJ2-3, with 7 positions matching TRBD2. The CDR3 spans 15 residues. Losses at the gene ends were 7 bases for V and 3 bases for J; bases not matched to a gene: 10. Germline V gene sequence: CDR1 LGHDT, CDR2 YNNKEL (reference sequence). In DNA form, the CDR3 reads TGTGCCAGCAACTGGGCGGGAGCCTCTACAGATACGCAGTATTTT. Translating gives CASNWAGASTDTQYF.

This clonotype was counted many times. The chain couples TRBV6-5 to TRBJ2-5, with TRBD1 matching 7 bases. Per the germline V gene, CDR1 is MNHEY and CDR2 is SVGAGI. The CDR3 extends over 15 amino acids. V gave up 2 bases and J gave up 5 bases; unmatched junction bases: 8. This chain's CDR3 is CASSYLAGGSETQYF. In nucleotides, the CDR3 is TGTGCCAGCAGTTACCTGGCAGGGGGTAGCGAGACCCAGTACTTC.

This clonotype turned up a few times. The CDR3 coding sequence is TGTGCCAGTGAAGGGGGGTGGGGACTGAACACTGAAGCTTTCTTT. The encoded protein is CASEGGWGLNTEAFF. The chain carries TRBV19 and TRBJ1-1; D might be TRBD1 (6 bases). V shed 8 bases and J shed 0 bases, with 16 bases lying between them. The CDR3 runs to 15 residues. Germline CDR1 is LNHDA and CDR2 is SQIVND (reference sequence).

The chain recombines TRBV28 with TRBJ2-1, with D hard to call. CDR3 length: 16 amino acids. The germline V and J ends were trimmed by 5 bases and 0 bases, with 14 bases remaining between them. Per the germline V gene, CDR1 is MDHEN and CDR2 is SYDVKM. CDR3 sequence reads: CASSPLAVSSYNEQFF. CDR3 nucleotide sequence: TGTGCCAGCAGTCCGCTGGCCGTGAGCTCCTACAATGAGCAGTTCTTC.

This clonotype was picked up a small number of times. V is TRBV6-6 and J is TRBJ2-7; D unresolved. This CDR3 comprises 16 residues. CDR1 MNHNY and CDR2 SVGAGI come from the germline V gene (reference sequence). Trimming removed 6 bases at V and 3 bases at J, with 21 bases between. The CDR3 protein is CASSPRPGNAFYEQYF. In nucleotides, the CDR3 is TGTGCCAGCAGCCCCCGGCCTGGCAATGCTTTCTACGAGCAGTACTTC.

Turning to this clonotype: One end of the junction is discordant with germline, which a read error may explain. V is TRBV6-2 or TRBV6-3 and J is TRBJ2-1, with 8 bases lining up with TRBD1. This CDR3 spans 14 amino acids. The V gene's germline CDR1 is MNHEY and CDR2 SVGEGT. The CDR3 is CASSLGQGYNKQFF. The CDR3 DNA follows: TGTGCCAGCAGTCTAGGACAGGGCTACAATAAGCAGTTCTTC.

This clonotype was seen repeatedly, ten times or more. The rearrangement links TRBV7-2 to TRBJ2-3, with D hard to call. CDR3 length equals 13 residues. Trimming took 2 bases from V and 4 from J, leaving 7 bases between them. Germline V gene sequence: CDR1 SGHTA, CDR2 FQGNSA. The CDR3 DNA follows: TGTGCCAGCAGCTTATTCGGTGCAGATACGCAGTATTTT. Translation: CASSLFGADTQYF.

CDR3 residues: CASSTTGTSGSYEQYF. CDR3 coding DNA: TGTGCCAGCAGCACTACCGGGACTAGCGGGTCCTACGAGCAGTACTTC. The V gene is TRBV11-1, the J gene TRBJ2-7; 12 bases agree with TRBD2. Trimming at V came to 5 bases and at J to 1 base, leaving 6 bases not matched to a gene. Germline V gene data show CDR1 as SGHAT and CDR2 as FQDESV (reference sequence). This CDR3 has 16 residues. Combining the CDR3 with reference TRBV11-1 and TRBJ2-7 gives the whole variable domain EAEVAQSPRYKITEKSQAVAFWCDPISGHATLYWYRQILGQGPELLVQFQDESVVDDSQLPKDRFSAERLKGVDSTLKIQPAELGDSAMYLCASSTTGTSGSYEQYFGPGTRLTVT.

This clonotype showed up many times. The chain recombines TRBV4-3 with TRBJ2-5; D is perhaps TRBD2 (6 bases). The ends were cut back, 4 bases at V and 3 bases at J, with 15 bases in the middle. This CDR3 contains 15 residues. The germline V gene encodes CDR1 LGHNA and CDR2 YSLEER. For the CDR3, the DNA is TGCGCCAGCAGCCCCCGGGACTTAAAAGAAGAGACCCAGTACTTC. It is translated as CASSPRDLKEETQYF.